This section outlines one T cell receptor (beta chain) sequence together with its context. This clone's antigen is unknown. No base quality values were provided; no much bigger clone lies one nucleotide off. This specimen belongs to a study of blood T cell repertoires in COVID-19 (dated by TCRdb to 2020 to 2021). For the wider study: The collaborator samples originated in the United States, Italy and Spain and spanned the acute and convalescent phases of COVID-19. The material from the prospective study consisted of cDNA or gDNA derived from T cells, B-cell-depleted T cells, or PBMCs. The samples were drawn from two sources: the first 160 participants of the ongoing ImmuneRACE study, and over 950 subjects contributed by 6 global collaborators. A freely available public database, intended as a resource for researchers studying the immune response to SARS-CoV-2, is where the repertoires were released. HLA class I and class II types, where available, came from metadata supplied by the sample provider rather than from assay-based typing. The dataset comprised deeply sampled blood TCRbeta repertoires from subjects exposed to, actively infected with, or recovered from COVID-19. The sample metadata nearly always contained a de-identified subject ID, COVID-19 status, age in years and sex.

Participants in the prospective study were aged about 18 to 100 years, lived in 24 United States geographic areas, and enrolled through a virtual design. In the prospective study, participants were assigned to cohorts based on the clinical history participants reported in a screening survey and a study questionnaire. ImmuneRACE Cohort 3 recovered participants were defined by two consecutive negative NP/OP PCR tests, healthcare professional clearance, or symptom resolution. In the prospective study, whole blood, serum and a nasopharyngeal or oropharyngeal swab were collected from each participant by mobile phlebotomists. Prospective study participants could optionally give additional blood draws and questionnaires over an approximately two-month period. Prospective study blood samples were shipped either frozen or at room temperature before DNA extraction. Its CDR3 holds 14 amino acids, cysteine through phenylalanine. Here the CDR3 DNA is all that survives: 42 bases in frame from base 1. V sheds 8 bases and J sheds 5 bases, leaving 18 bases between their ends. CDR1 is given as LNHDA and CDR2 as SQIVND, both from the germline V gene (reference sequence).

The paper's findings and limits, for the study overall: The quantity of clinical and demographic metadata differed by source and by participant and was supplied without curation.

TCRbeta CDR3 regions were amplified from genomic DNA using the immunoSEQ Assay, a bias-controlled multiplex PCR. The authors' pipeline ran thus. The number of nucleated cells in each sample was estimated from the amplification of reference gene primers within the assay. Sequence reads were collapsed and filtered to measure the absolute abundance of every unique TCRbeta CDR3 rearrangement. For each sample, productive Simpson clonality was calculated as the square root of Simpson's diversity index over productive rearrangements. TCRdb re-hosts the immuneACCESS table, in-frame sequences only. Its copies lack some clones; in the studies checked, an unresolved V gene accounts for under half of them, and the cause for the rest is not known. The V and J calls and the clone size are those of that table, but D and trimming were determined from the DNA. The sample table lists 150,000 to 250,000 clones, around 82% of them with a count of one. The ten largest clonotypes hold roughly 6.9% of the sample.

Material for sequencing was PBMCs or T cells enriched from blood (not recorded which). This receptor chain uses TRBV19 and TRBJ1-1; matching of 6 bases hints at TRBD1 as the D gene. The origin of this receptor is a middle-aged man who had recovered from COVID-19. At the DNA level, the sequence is TGTGCCAGTGGCAACAGGGAAATAAGGACTGAAGCTTTCTTT. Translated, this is CASGNREIRTEAFF.